The TCR beta chain described here comes from a study of Ad26.COV2.S vaccination and SARS-CoV-2 variants. Overall study: Donor was assigned to the Ad26.COV2.S arm of trial COV1001. Administration of Ad26.COV2.S was intramuscular, either once or twice 56 days apart. Study findings and constraints: Reports say spike-specific CD8+ and CD4+ T cell responses covered substantial breadth after vaccination.

Germline CDR1 is SGHAT and CDR2 is FQDESV (reference sequence). The CDR3 runs to 16 residues. V gave up 5 bases and J gave up 4 bases, with 20 bases separating them. The sample's treatment: approximately 18 received Ad26.COV2.S at low or high dose, single or two shots; roughly five received placebo; per-sample allocation not given. Specimens were obtained on day 63 following the first vaccine or placebo injection. Its platform was an Ad26 vector, and its expressed antigen was Wuhan-strain SARS-CoV-2 spike. As for this clone: The antigen is undetermined.

Repertoires were generated with immunoSEQ multiplex PCR, while TCRdb's copy carries only in-frame clones and drops some. The sample shows around 240,000 clones, 88% of them seen only once. This chain links TRBV11-1 with TRBJ1-2; D may be TRBD1 (6 bases). The sequences come from peripheral blood, collected in a trial of Ad26.COV2.S vaccine versus placebo. The sequence came from a person between 18 and 65 years old who received the Ad26.COV2.S COVID-19 vaccine or a placebo. Here the CDR3 reads CASSPLSQGRSYGYTF. The CDR3 DNA reads as TGTGCCAGCAGCCCTTTAAGTCAGGGGCGCAGCTATGGCTACACCTTC.